Below are 7 T cell receptor beta chains sequenced from a single sample in a study of cytomegalovirus exposure and HLA in healthy donors. The PCR used 60 Vbeta and 13 Jbeta primers. Measured with immunoSEQ multiplex PCR; TCRdb has only the in-frame clones, and not every one. The table shows around 90,000 clones, with around nine tenths occurring only once. Specimen: PBMCs. The receptor set was obtained from a man aged 25 to 40 in good health and CMV-seropositive.

The chain links TRBV6-4 to TRBJ2-3; 15 nucleotides line up with TRBD2. This CDR3 comprises 16 residues. Germline V gene lookup returns CDR1 MRHNA and CDR2 SNTAGT. Losses at the gene ends were 4 bases for V and 4 bases for J; bases not matched to a gene: 3. The CDR3 DNA follows: TGTGCCAGCAGTGCAGGACTAGCGGGAGGGCCAGATACGCAGTATTTT. This encodes CASSAGLAGGPDTQYF.

The chain joins TRBV15 to TRBJ2-1; D perhaps matches TRBD2 (5 bases). Germline CDR1 is LNHNV and CDR2 is YYDKDF (reference sequence). CDR3 length: 16 amino acids. With 0 bases removed from V and 1 base from J, the gap between germline ends came to 10 bases. The CDR3 here is CATSRELDLSYNEQFF. Written as DNA, the CDR3 is TGTGCCACCAGCAGAGAACTAGATTTGTCCTACAATGAGCAGTTCTTC.

The count of this clone is one. The chain uses TRBV5-8 and TRBJ2-5; 13 positions match TRBD2. The J segment lost 5 bases and the V segment lost 5 bases, leaving 6 bases of the junction unmatched. CDR3 length: 15 residues. CDR1 SGHTS and CDR2 YDEGEE come from the germline V gene. In DNA form, the CDR3 reads TGTGCCAGCAGACCGGGACTAGCGGGAATCGAGACCCAGTACTTC. This encodes CASRPGLAGIETQYF.

The rearrangement links TRBV30 to TRBJ1-1; D call uncertain. The CDR3 covers 13 residues. The ends were cut back, 1 base at V and 3 bases at J, with 9 bases in the middle. Germline CDR1 reads GTSNPN; CDR2 reads SVGIG (reference sequence). Here the CDR3 reads CAWSGVAYTEAFF. CDR3 nucleotide sequence: TGTGCCTGGAGTGGAGTCGCTTACACTGAAGCTTTCTTT.

This clone has just one count. The chain recombines TRBV28 with TRBJ2-3; 8 nucleotides line up with TRBD2. With 2 bases clipped from V and 2 bases from J, the junction kept 9 bases outside the gene matches. The CDR3 spans 17 residues. CDR1 is MDHEN, CDR2 SYDVKM, per germline. The CDR3 nucleotides read TGTGCCAGCAGTTTAGGTCTACTAGCGGAGTACACAGATACGCAGTATTTT. Translating it yields CASSLGLLAEYTDTQYF.

This chain uses TRBV19 with TRBJ2-7; TRBD1 is a possible D gene (6 bases). CDR3 size: 16 residues. Germline loops: CDR1 LNHDA, CDR2 SQIVND (reference sequence). V was pared by 5 bases and J by 0 bases, with 17 bases between. The CDR3 loop reads CASSAGEGTISYEQYF. The CDR3 nucleotides are TGTGCCAGTAGTGCAGGGGAAGGTACTATCTCCTACGAGCAGTACTTC.

This clone is labeled as medium-sized. As DNA, the CDR3 is TGTGCCAGCAGTGAGCGCCCCACAGATACGCAGTATTTT. The encoded protein is CASSERPTDTQYF. V is TRBV6-4 and J is TRBJ2-3; the D is unclear. CDR1 MRHNA and CDR2 SNTAGT come from the germline V gene. V was trimmed by 3 bases and J by 2 bases, leaving 6 bases between them. There are 13 residues in the CDR3.